Detailed here is one T cell receptor (beta chain). The entry originates in a study of T cell responses to AZD1222 COVID-19 vaccine. V lost 1 base, J lost 5 bases, and 18 bases lay in between. The CDR3 totals 16 residues. Germline CDR1 is SGHTS and CDR2 is YDEGEE. Whether given at about 4 or about 12 weeks, second doses were pooled. Profiling relied on immunoSEQ multiplex PCR, and the TCRdb table lists in-frame clones only, not all of them. Here the sample spans under 150,000 clones, approximately 88% being singletons. The chain is built from TRBV5-8 and TRBJ1-1, with D possibly TRBD1 on 5 matching bases. Material: peripheral blood, obtained 28 days after the second AZD1222 dose. This receptor was identified in an adult who received the AZD1222 COVID-19 vaccine. CDR3: CASSLFSGRPETEAFF. The CDR3 DNA sequence: TGTGCCAGCAGCTTGTTTTCGGGACGGCCTGAGACTGAAGCTTTCTTT.